This T cell receptor beta chain was profiled in a study of T cells after yellow fever vaccination. TCRdb re-called the 5' RACE reads with MiXCR, one entry per CDR3 protein. The table includes about 210,000 distinct CDR3 sequences, less than 3.5% detected once. Trimming cost V 5 bases and J 4 bases; bases outside gene matches: 4. The length of the CDR3 is 14 residues. Germline lookup yields CDR1 MNHEY and CDR2 SVGAGI. The TCR originated in a man aged 18 to 35 who received the YFV17D yellow fever vaccine. The V call is TRBV6-5, the J call TRBJ2-7; 11 bases are a match to TRBD2. The material was CD4+ T cells sorted from PBMCs, obtained 10 days after the yellow fever booster vaccination. As DNA, the CDR3 is TGTGCCAGCAGTCTACTAGCGGGGGTATACGAGCAGTACTTC. Its translation: CASSLLAGVYEQYF.